The 7 T cell receptor beta chains listed next were all sequenced from one sample in a study of T cell responses to AZD1222 COVID-19 vaccine. Sequencing was performed with immunoSEQ multiplex PCR; in TCRdb, only in-frame clones are kept and a portion is missing. The sample records approximately 150,000 clones, around nine tenths being singletons. Here the sequenced sample was peripheral blood, taken 28 days after the second AZD1222 dose. The receptors originated from an adult who received the AZD1222 COVID-19 vaccine.

The chain uses TRBV28 and TRBJ1-1, with TRBD1 matching 7 bases. This CDR3 spans 15 amino acids. CDR1 is MDHEN, CDR2 SYDVKM, per germline. The J segment lost 10 bases and the V segment lost 1 base, leaving 12 bases of the junction unmatched. As DNA, the CDR3 is TGTGCCAGCAGTTTATTTCGGGTTGAGGGGGCGGGAGCTTTCTTT. Translated: CASSLFRVEGAGAFF. Filled out from reference TRBV28 and TRBJ1-1, the complete variable domain reads DVKVTQSSRYLVKRTGEKVFLECVQDMDHENMFWYRQDPGLGLRLIYFSYDVKMKEKGDIPEGYSVSREKKERFSLILESASTNQTSMYLCASSLFRVEGAGAFFGQGTRLTVV.

V gene TRBV6-5 combines with J gene TRBJ1-5; 7 bases are a match to TRBD1. J lost 7 bases, V lost 0 bases, and 6 bases had no gene match. The CDR3 is 15 residues long. Germline V gene data show CDR1 as MNHEY and CDR2 as SVGAGI. This chain's CDR3 is CASSYSNRGGQPQHF. CDR3 in DNA: TGTGCCAGCAGTTACTCGAACAGGGGAGGGCAGCCCCAGCATTTT.

As DNA, the CDR3 is TGTGCCAGCAGCTTATTAGGAACAAGGGAGACCCAGTACTTC. This gives the protein CASSLLGTRETQYF. The gene calls are TRBV11-1 and TRBJ2-5; D is undetermined. Per the germline V gene, CDR1 is SGHAT and CDR2 is FQDESV (reference sequence). The CDR3 length is 14 residues. Trimming stripped 2 bases from V and 5 bases from J, with 12 bases between.

Here the CDR3 reads CASRDGTAYTEAFF. The CDR3 DNA reads as TGTGCCAGCAGGGACGGGACAGCGTACACTGAAGCTTTCTTT. The rearrangement links TRBV25-1 to TRBJ1-1, with 7 bases lining up with TRBD1. Germline CDR1 is MGHDK and CDR2 is SYGVNS. This CDR3 contains 14 residues. The V gene end was trimmed by 6 bases and the J gene end by 3 bases; junction bases not matched to a gene: 7.

The rearrangement uses TRBV11-2 and TRBJ1-6; no clear D. Germline CDR1 reads SGHAT; CDR2 reads FQNNGV. Trimming cost V 6 bases and J 6 bases, with 6 bases left between them. This CDR3 is 12 amino acids long. The CDR3, as DNA: TGTGCCAGCAGGCTTAGTAATTCACCCCTCCACTTT. Translation: CASRLSNSPLHF.

V gene TRBV20-1 combines with J gene TRBJ1-1, with D possibly matching TRBD1 (5 bases). CDR1 DFQATT and CDR2 SNEGSKA come from the germline V gene (reference sequence). This CDR3 region has 11 residues. With 6 bases removed from V and 8 bases from J, the gap between germline ends came to 13 bases. The CDR3 nucleotides are TGCAGTGCGTTTTTCCGGGACGAAGCTTTCTTT. It specifies CSAFFRDEAFF.

The V gene is TRBV10-3, the J gene TRBJ1-1; D call uncertain. The CDR3 length is 14 residues. With 7 bases removed from V and 0 bases from J, the gap between germline ends came to 12 bases. CDR1 is ENHRY and CDR2 is SYGVKD in the germline V gene. The CDR3, as DNA: TGTGCCATCAAGGGCATGGGTTTGAACACTGAAGCTTTCTTT. Encoded protein: CAIKGMGLNTEAFF.